This is a list of T cell receptor beta chains from one sample in a study of shared clonotypes between healthy human individuals. Data came from immunoSEQ multiplex PCR; TCRdb stores just in-frame clones and leaves some out. The sample records approximately 2.4 million clones, nearly 97% being singletons. The specimen was naive CD4+ T cells sorted from blood. Every receptor here comes from a man younger than 35 in good health. Each CDR3 is given with its conserved first and last residue. A D gene is named only where the DNA matches it firmly. The listing skips clone size in some rows; elsewhere it reads once, few, many or a size class.

NA,TRBV5-1,NA,TRBJ1-1,CASSLSGENTEAFF,TGCGCCAGCAGCTTGAGTGGGGAGAACACTGAAGCTTTCTTT
NA,TRBV11-3,NA,TRBJ2-3,CASSLGVLDTQYF,TGTGCCAGCAGCTTAGGGGTGTTAGATACGCAGTATTTT
NA,TRBV7-8,NA,TRBJ2-5,CASSFQQTQYF,TGTGCCAGCAGCTTCCAGCAGACCCAGTACTTC
TRBD1,TRBV2,NA,TRBJ2-2,CASTTQGGPTGELFF,TGTGCCAGCACCACACAGGGGGGTCCCACCGGGGAGCTGTTTTTT
NA,TRBV10-3,NA,TRBJ1-4,CAVGGRGQGDEKLFF,TGTGCCGTGGGAGGAAGAGGGCAGGGAGATGAAAAACTGTTTTTT
NA,TRBV19,NA,TRBJ2-5,CASSIATEPRETQYF,TGTGCCAGTAGTATAGCGACTGAACCTAGAGAGACCCAGTACTTC
NA,TRBV6-1,NA,TRBJ2-3,CASWAQGTSTDTQYF,TGTGCCAGCTGGGCGCAGGGGACTAGCACAGATACGCAGTATTTT
NA,TRBV25-1,NA,TRBJ1-1,CASSEYGGTEAFF,TGTGCCAGCAGTGAATATGGGGGGACTGAAGCTTTCTTT
TRBD2,TRBV5-6,NA,TRBJ2-7,CASSLAGLAAYEQYF,TGTGCCAGCAGCTTGGCCGGCCTAGCGGCCTACGAGCAGTACTTC
NA,TRBV10-3,once,TRBJ1-2,CAISEAEFYGYTF,TGTGCCATCAGTGAAGCGGAGTTCTATGGCTACACCTTC
NA,TRBV28,NA,TRBJ1-1,CASSLAGPNTEAFF,TGTGCCAGTTCCTTGGCGGGCCCTAACACTGAAGCTTTCTTT
NA,TRBV19,once,TRBJ1-2,CASSTVVGSSYGYTF,TGTGCCAGTAGTACGGTTGTAGGGTCGAGTTATGGCTACACCTTC
NA,TRBV10-3,NA,TRBJ2-2,CAARGNTGELFF,TGTGCCGCCCGGGGAAACACCGGGGAGCTGTTTTTT
NA,TRBV28,NA,TRBJ1-4,CASSMTGWAGHATNEKLFF,TGTGCCAGCAGTATGACGGGCTGGGCAGGACATGCAACTAATGAAAAACTGTTTTTT
TRBD2,TRBV5-1,NA,TRBJ2-3,CASSNGTRKYF,TGCGCCAGCAGCAACGGGACTAGGAAGTATTTT
NA,TRBV5-4,NA,TRBJ2-4,CASSRRTDIQYF,TGTGCCAGCAGCCGCCGGACGGACATTCAGTACTTC
NA,TRBV7-8,NA,TRBJ1-5,CASSFPGQPQHF,TGTGCCAGCAGCTTTCCGGGGCAGCCCCAGCATTTT
NA,TRBV19,NA,TRBJ2-2,CASRGGGGNTGELFF,TGTGCCAGCAGGGGAGGTGGTGGGAACACCGGGGAGCTGTTTTTT
TRBD2,TRBV2,NA,TRBJ2-5,CASRGTSWETQYF,TGTGCCAGCAGGGGGACTAGCTGGGAGACCCAGTACTTC
NA,TRBV6-1,NA,TRBJ2-7,CASSSFTYEQYF,TGTGCCAGCAGTTCTTTTACATACGAGCAGTACTTC
TRBD2,TRBV4-1,NA,TRBJ2-5,CASSRSGGQETQYF,TGCGCCAGCAGCCGTAGCGGGGGCCAAGAGACCCAGTACTTC
TRBD1,TRBV9,once,TRBJ2-3,CASSVGQGETDTQYF,TGTGCCAGCAGCGTGGGGCAGGGGGAAACAGATACGCAGTATTTT
NA,TRBV5-4,NA,TRBJ2-3,CASSLAVSTDTQYF,TGTGCCAGCAGCTTGGCCGTCAGCACAGATACGCAGTATTTT
NA,TRBV28,NA,TRBJ1-1,CASSLSGLAGRSEAFF,TGTGCCAGCAGTTTATCGGGATTAGCAGGGAGGTCTGAAGCTTTCTTT
TRBD1,TRBV2,NA,TRBJ1-1,CASQRQGDMNTEAFF,TGTGCCAGCCAGAGACAGGGGGACATGAACACTGAAGCTTTCTTT
NA,TRBV6-4,NA,TRBJ2-5,CASSHLRDNSVQETQYF,TGTGCCAGCAGCCACCTCCGGGACAACTCTGTCCAAGAGACCCAGTACTTC
NA,TRBV30,NA,TRBJ1-1,CAWSVVGYTEAFF,TGTGCCTGGAGTGTGGTAGGTTACACTGAAGCTTTCTTT
NA,TRBV2,NA,TRBJ1-3,CASKVSFSGNTIYF,TGTGCCAGCAAAGTCTCATTTAGCGGAAACACCATATATTTT
TRBD1,TRBV6-1,NA,TRBJ1-5,CASRGGQASNQPQHF,TGTGCCAGCAGGGGGGGACAGGCTAGCAATCAGCCCCAGCATTTT
NA,TRBV6-1,once,TRBJ1-6,CASSAGTYNSPLHF,TGTGCCAGCAGTGCCGGGACGTATAATTCACCCCTCCACTTT
NA,TRBV5-1,NA,TRBJ2-7,CASSFRDITYEQYF,TGCGCCAGCAGCTTCCGGGACATAACCTACGAGCAGTACTTC
NA,TRBV29-1,NA,TRBJ2-3,CSVDPSADTQYF,TGCAGCGTCGACCCAAGTGCAGATACGCAGTATTTT
NA,TRBV6-1,NA,TRBJ2-5,CASSALETQYF,TGTGCCAGCAGTGCATTAGAGACCCAGTACTTC
NA,TRBV6-5,NA,TRBJ2-7,CASKNLAFNYEQYF,TGTGCCAGCAAAAATCTAGCGTTTAACTACGAGCAGTACTTC
NA,TRBV9,few,TRBJ1-4,CASGQNEEKLFF,TGTGCCAGCGGACAGAATGAGGAAAAACTGTTTTTT
TRBD1,TRBV9,NA,TRBJ2-5,CASSVGGTGVVETQYF,TGTGCCAGCAGCGTAGGAGGGACAGGGGTGGTAGAGACCCAGTACTTC
TRBD1,TRBV28,NA,TRBJ1-2,CASSLPPGQGTNYGYTF,TGTGCCAGCAGTTTACCTCCGGGACAGGGGACTAACTATGGCTACACCTTC
NA,TRBV10-3,NA,TRBJ1-4,CAQPGQNNEKLFF,TGTGCCCAACCGGGGCAGAATAATGAAAAACTGTTTTTT
TRBD1,TRBV18,NA,TRBJ1-4,CASSPEQGASNEKLFF,TGTGCCAGCTCACCAGAACAGGGGGCATCTAATGAAAAACTGTTTTTT
NA,TRBV6-5,NA,TRBJ2-7,CASSYSTGALPLEQYF,TGTGCCAGCAGTTATTCCACGGGGGCGCTGCCGCTCGAGCAGTACTTC
NA,TRBV7-9,NA,TRBJ2-7,CASSLMGGLPPYEQYF,TGTGCCAGCAGCTTAATGGGCGGACTCCCACCCTACGAGCAGTACTTC